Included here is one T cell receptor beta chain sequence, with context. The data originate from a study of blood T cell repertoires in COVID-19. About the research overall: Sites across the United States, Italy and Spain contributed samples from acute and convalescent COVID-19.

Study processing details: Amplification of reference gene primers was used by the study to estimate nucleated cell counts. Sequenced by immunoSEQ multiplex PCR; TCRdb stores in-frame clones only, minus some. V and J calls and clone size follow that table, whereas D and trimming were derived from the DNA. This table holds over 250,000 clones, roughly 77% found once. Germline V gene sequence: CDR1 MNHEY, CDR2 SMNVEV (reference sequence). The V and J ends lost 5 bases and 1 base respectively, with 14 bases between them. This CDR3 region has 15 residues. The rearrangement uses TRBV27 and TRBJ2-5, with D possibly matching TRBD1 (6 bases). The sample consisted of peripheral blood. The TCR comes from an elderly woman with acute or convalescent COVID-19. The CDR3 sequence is CASSSQGLSQETQYF. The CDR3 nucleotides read TGTGCCAGCAGTAGCCAGGGGTTGTCCCAAGAGACCCAGTACTTC.